The clone carrying this T cell receptor beta chain was recorded at least ten times. Its target is not known. This record belongs to a study of human T cells and chemical hapten exposure. Across the whole study: A roughly 2 cm by roughly 2 cm inner upper arm patch received 2% DPC for sensitization. TCR yield per sample varied, mainly due to pooled library volumes. Study-level findings and limits: Counts of TCRs above 1 in 1000 frequency stayed unchanged with DPC sensitization.

Using its own MiXCR run on the RACE reads, TCRdb lists one record per CDR3 protein. The data show around 60,000 distinct CDR3 sequences, approximately 6.7% seen once. This CDR3 is 16 amino acids long. Germline V gene lookup returns CDR1 LGHNA and CDR2 YNFKEQ. The ends were cut back, 4 bases at V and 2 bases at J, with 17 bases in the middle. Time point of the sample: pre-sensitization, week 0. Treatment indicated: therapeutic diphenylcyclopropenone sensitization with weekly scalp DPC. The rearrangement uses TRBV4-2 and TRBJ2-5, with D perhaps TRBD2 (6 bases). The sample was whole blood, taken in connection with sensitization to the hapten diphenylcyclopropenone (DPC). The TCR was taken from a woman aged 25-40 years with alopecia areata. Some clones in this sample may be carry-over from other donors' samples. CDR3: CASSPAGGVIQETQYF. CDR3 in DNA: TGTGCCAGCAGCCCAGCCGGCGGGGTAATACAAGAGACCCAGTACTTC.